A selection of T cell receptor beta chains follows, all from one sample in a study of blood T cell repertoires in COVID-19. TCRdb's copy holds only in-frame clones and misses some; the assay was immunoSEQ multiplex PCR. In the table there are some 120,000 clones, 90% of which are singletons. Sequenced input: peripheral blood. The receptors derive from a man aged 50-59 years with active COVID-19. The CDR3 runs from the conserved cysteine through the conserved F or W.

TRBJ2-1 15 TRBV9 CASSAPGQGNNEQFF
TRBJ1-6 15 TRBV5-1 CASSQDHGGRSPLHF
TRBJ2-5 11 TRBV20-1 CSAEVLETQYF
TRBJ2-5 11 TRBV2 CASEVRETQYF
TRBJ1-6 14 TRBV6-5 CASSSGRTNSPLHF
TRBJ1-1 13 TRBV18 CASSPNDGTEAFF
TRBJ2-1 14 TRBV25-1 CASSGYRTNNEQFF
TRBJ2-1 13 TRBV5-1 CASQGTGYNEQFF
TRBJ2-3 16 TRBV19 CASSAYKAATTDTQYF
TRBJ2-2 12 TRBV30 CAWSVLVGELFF
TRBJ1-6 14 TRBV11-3 CASSLEGAVSPLHF
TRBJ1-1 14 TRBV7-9 CASSLRQGGTEAFF
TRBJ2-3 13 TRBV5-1 CASRRDSTDTQYF
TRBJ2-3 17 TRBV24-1 CATSDHRLAGGPDTQYF
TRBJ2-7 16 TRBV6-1 CASSAWTSGVHGEQYF
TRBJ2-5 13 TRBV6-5 CASSQLRKETQYF
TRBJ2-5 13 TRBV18 CASSPSPQETQYF
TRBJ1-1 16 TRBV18 CASSPESRGRGTEAFF
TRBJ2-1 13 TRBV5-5 CASSLTGTSEQFF
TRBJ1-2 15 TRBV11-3 CASSSPVGPPYGYTF
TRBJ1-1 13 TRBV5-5 CASSSQSGTEAFF
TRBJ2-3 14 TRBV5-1 CASSDSSSTDTQYF
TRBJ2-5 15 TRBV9 CASSVSLGGEETQYF
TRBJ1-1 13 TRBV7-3 CASSLTVNTEAFF
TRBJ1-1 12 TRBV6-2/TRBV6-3 CASSRDSPEAFF
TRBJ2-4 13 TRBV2 CASRELAKNIQYF
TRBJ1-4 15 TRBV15 CATSRDGGATEKLFF
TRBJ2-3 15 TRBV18 CASSPLAEHTDTQYF
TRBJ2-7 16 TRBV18 CASSPQGVDSYYEQYF
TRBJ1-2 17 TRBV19 CASSIWRGQPLNYGYTF
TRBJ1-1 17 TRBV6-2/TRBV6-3 CASSYLQPRLTNTEAFF
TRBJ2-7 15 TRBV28 CASSLGGDSSYEQYF
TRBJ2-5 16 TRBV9 CASTEGPSNPQETQYF
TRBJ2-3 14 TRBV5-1 CASSLGTSGPRQYF
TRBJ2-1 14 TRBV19 CASSISGPYNEQFF
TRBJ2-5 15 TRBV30 CAWSVRTGGRETQYF
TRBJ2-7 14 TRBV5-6 CASSLARSTYEQYF
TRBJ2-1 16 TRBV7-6 CASSLKLPSSYNEQFF
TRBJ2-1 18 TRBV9 CASSVSLAGGQAYNEQFF
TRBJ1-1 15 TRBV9 CASSGYRGANTEAFF
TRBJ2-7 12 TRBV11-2 CASSERGYEQYF
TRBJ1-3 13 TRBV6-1 CASSEARGNTIYF
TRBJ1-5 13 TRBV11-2 CASSLDPSPPQHF
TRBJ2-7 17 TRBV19 CASSSPSRGRGTYEQYF
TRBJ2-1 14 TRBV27 CASGQRGGRNEQFF
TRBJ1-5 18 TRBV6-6 CASSPGQGARGSNQPQHF
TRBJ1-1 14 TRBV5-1 CASSFGQMNTEAFF
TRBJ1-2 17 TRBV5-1 CASSLESPGQGVDGYTF